The TCR beta chain under discussion was sequenced for a study of blood T cell repertoires in COVID-19 (TCRdb year 2020). Background on the whole study: Samples from collaborators originated in the United States, Italy and Spain and spanned both the acute and convalescent phases of COVID-19. The material from the prospective study consisted of cDNA or gDNA derived from T cells, B-cell-depleted T cells, or PBMCs. HLA class I and class II types, where available, came from metadata supplied by the sample provider rather than from assay-based typing. Deeply sampled blood TCRbeta repertoires from subjects exposed to, actively infected with, or recovered from COVID-19 were included in the dataset. Sample metadata almost always included a de-identified subject ID, COVID-19 status, age in years and sex. The samples were drawn from two sources: the first 160 participants of the ongoing ImmuneRACE study, and approximately 1,300 subjects contributed by 6 global collaborators. A freely available public database, intended as a resource for researchers studying the immune response to SARS-CoV-2, is where the repertoires were released. Broader findings and caveats from the paper: Clinical and demographic metadata were provided uncurated, with the amount varying by source and participant.

TCRbeta CDR3 regions were amplified from genomic DNA by means of the immunoSEQ Assay, a bias-controlled multiplex PCR. As for the authors' bioinformatics: Within the assay, amplification of reference gene primers was used to estimate how many nucleated cells each sample contained. To quantify the absolute abundance of each unique TCRbeta CDR3 rearrangement, sequence reads were collapsed and filtered. For each sample, productive Simpson clonality was calculated as the square root of Simpson's diversity index across productive rearrangements. Here the immuneACCESS table is served through TCRdb, limited to in-frame sequences with V and J called. Missing clones are a known gap in these copies; in checked studies unresolved V genes cover under half, and the rest lacks a known reason. The DNA gave D and trimming, while V, J and clone size come from that table. This sample holds over 200,000 clones; approximately 90% were observed only once. The ten largest clones take up 15% of the sample.

Participants in the prospective study were aged 18 to 89 years, lived in 24 United States geographic areas, and enrolled through a virtual design. In the prospective study, cohorts were assigned on the basis of participant-reported clinical history obtained from a screening survey and a study questionnaire. ImmuneRACE Cohort 3 recovered participants were defined by two consecutive negative NP/OP PCR tests, healthcare professional clearance, or symptom resolution. In the prospective study, mobile phlebotomists collected whole blood, serum and a nasopharyngeal or oropharyngeal swab from each participant. Participants in the prospective study had the option to provide additional blood draws and questionnaires over a 2-month period. Before DNA extraction, prospective study blood samples were shipped either frozen or at room temperature. The germline V end is reduced by 2 bases and the J end by 4 bases; junction bases left unmatched: 9. CDR1 SQVTM and CDR2 ANQGSEA are derived from the germline V gene. From cysteine to phenylalanine, the CDR3 is 15 amino acids long. Only the CDR3 DNA is retained, 45 bases long and in frame from the first base.

On this clone: The specificity of this receptor is unknown. No base quality values were provided; no much bigger clone lies one nucleotide off.

The sequencing sample was made of PBMCs or T cells enriched from blood (not recorded which). The clonotype was recovered from a man between 18 and 29 years old who had recovered from COVID-19. The chain is assembled from TRBV29-1 and TRBJ1-2, and TRBD1 aligns with 8 junction nucleotides. The DNA reads as follows: TGCAGCGTTGAACCCGACGGACAGGGCCTCTATGGCTACACCTTC. It translates to CSVEPDGQGLYGYTF.